This T cell receptor beta chain was sequenced in a study of beta chain features in type 1 diabetes. Reverse transcription of all isolated RNA meant that expressed TCRB transcripts were sequenced. The method was immunoSEQ multiplex PCR; TCRdb's version includes in-frame clones alone and lacks a portion of them. The table includes almost 350,000 clones, about 19% detected once. The CDR3 covers 14 residues. V lost 1 base and J 1 base, leaving 7 bases between the germline ends. Sequenced: naive CD4+ T cells from blood. The V and J genes are TRBV23-1 and TRBJ2-5; D is unclear. TRBV23-1 belongs to the ORF category, with a function that is uncertain. The TCR was taken from a young woman in good health. This chain's CDR3 is CASSQCRFQETQYF. CDR3 coding DNA: TGCGCCAGCAGTCAATGCCGGTTCCAAGAGACCCAGTACTTC.